A selection of T cell receptor beta chains follows, all from one sample in a study of shared clonotypes between healthy human individuals. Measured with immunoSEQ multiplex PCR; TCRdb has only the in-frame clones, and not every one. This sample carries about 2.1 million clones, about 94% of them seen once, and the ten largest clones take around 1.7%. The material sequenced was naive CD8+ T cells from PBMCs. Source of these receptors: a man aged 18 to 30 in good health. Some clones in this sample may be carry-over from other donors' samples. The CDR3 runs from the conserved cysteine through the conserved F or W. The D gene is left open where the match is weak. Expanded clones are given a class, and other clones once, few, many or no size at all.

TRBV7-3	TRBD1	.	TRBJ2-7	TGTGCCAGCAGCATAGCCGGGACAGGGGTCTACGAGCAGTACTTC	CASSIAGTGVYEQYF
TRBV27	.	.	TRBJ1-2	TGTGCCAGCAGTCCTCTTCGACAGACTTATGGCTACACCTTC	CASSPLRQTYGYTF
TRBV2	TRBD2	once	TRBJ2-5	TGTGCCAGCGGGGCCCTAGCGGCGACACAAGAGACCCAGTACTTC	CASGALAATQETQYF
TRBV7-6	TRBD2	.	TRBJ2-2	TGTGCCAGCAGCTTATTCGGGAGGGCGAACACCGGGGAGCTGTTTTTT	CASSLFGRANTGELFF
TRBV6-5	.	.	TRBJ2-7	TGTGCCAGCAGTTATTGGAGGCAGGGCGGGTACGAGCAGTACTTC	CASSYWRQGGYEQYF
TRBV12-5	.	.	TRBJ1-1	TGTGCTAGTGGTTTGCAGGGGACTGAAGCTTTCTTT	CASGLQGTEAFF
TRBV5-6	.	once	TRBJ2-7	TGTGCCAGCAGCGGGGGGACAGCTAATTCCTACGAGCAGTACTTC	CASSGGTANSYEQYF
TRBV27	.	once	TRBJ2-7	TGTGCCAGCAGCCTAACCGAGACAGGCTCCTACGAGCAGTACTTC	CASSLTETGSYEQYF
TRBV19	.	.	TRBJ1-4	TGTGCCAGTAGTTTGGACACCCGACAGCTGTTTTTT	CASSLDTRQLFF
TRBV7-9	.	.	TRBJ2-2	TGTGCCAGCCAGGAGGCTGACACCGGGGAGCTGTTTTTT	CASQEADTGELFF
TRBV2	.	.	TRBJ1-2	TGTGCCAGTCGGGCCGGTATGATTTCTGGTGGCTACACCTTC	CASRAGMISGGYTF
TRBV9	.	.	TRBJ2-5	TGTGCCTCAGGCCCAGGGGACTATCAAGAGACCCAGTACTTC	CASGPGDYQETQYF
TRBV9	TRBD1	few	TRBJ1-1	TGTGCCAGCAGCGTAGGGGGACAGCCGAACACTGAAGCTTTCTTT	CASSVGGQPNTEAFF
TRBV30	.	few	TRBJ2-1	TGTGCCTGGAAGGGACTTAGCTCCTACAATGAGCAGTTCTTC	CAWKGLSSYNEQFF
TRBV19	.	.	TRBJ2-1	TGTGCCAGTAGTATTACAGGCTACAATGAGCAGTTCTTC	CASSITGYNEQFF
TRBV27	TRBD1	once	TRBJ2-7	TGTGCCAGCAGTCCTCGACAGGGAAACTACGAGCAGTACTTC	CASSPRQGNYEQYF
TRBV6-4	TRBD1	.	TRBJ1-4	TGTGCCAGCAGTCACCGACCTCGGACAGGGTTTAATGAAAAACTGTTTTTT	CASSHRPRTGFNEKLFF
TRBV27	.	.	TRBJ1-1	TGTGCCAGCAGTTTATGGGCAGGAGGGGAAGCTTTCTTT	CASSLWAGGEAFF
TRBV14	.	.	TRBJ2-4	TGTGCCAGCAGCCAAGATCAGCGTAAGGTAGCCAAAAACATTCAGTACTTC	CASSQDQRKVAKNIQYF
TRBV5-1	.	.	TRBJ2-2	TGCGCCAGCAGCGCCATGTGGAACACCGGGGAGCTGTTTTTT	CASSAMWNTGELFF
TRBV27	.	.	TRBJ2-1	TGTGCCAGCAGTTTGCGGCGGGGATACTACAATGAGCAGTTCTTC	CASSLRRGYYNEQFF
TRBV27	TRBD1	.	TRBJ1-2	TGTGCCAGCAGACAAGACAGGGGGCTATTAAACTATGGCTACACCTTC	CASRQDRGLLNYGYTF
TRBV28	.	.	TRBJ2-1	TGTGCCAGCAGCCCCCAAACGCTCTACAATGAGCAGTTCTTC	CASSPQTLYNEQFF
TRBV5-1	TRBD1	.	TRBJ1-2	TGCGCCAGCAGCTTAGCAACAGGGGCAGTCGCTAACTATGGCTACACCTTC	CASSLATGAVANYGYTF
TRBV27	TRBD1	.	TRBJ2-1	TGTGCCAGCTCTCCCGGGACAGGGCTCTACAATGAGCAGTTCTTC	CASSPGTGLYNEQFF
TRBV28	.	.	TRBJ2-7	TGTGCCAGCAGACCTGAAAGGGGCTACGAGCAGTACTTC	CASRPERGYEQYF
TRBV15	TRBD1	.	TRBJ1-2	TGTGCCACCAGCAGGACGACAGGGACCGATGGCTACACCTTC	CATSRTTGTDGYTF
TRBV4-1	TRBD1	.	TRBJ2-7	TGCGCCAGCAGCCAGTTCAGGGGGTCCAGCTACGAGCAGTACTTC	CASSQFRGSSYEQYF
TRBV6-1	TRBD1	.	TRBJ1-1	TGTGCCAGCAGCGTACAGCGACAGGGGAACACTGAAGCTTTCTTT	CASSVQRQGNTEAFF
TRBV7-7	.	.	TRBJ2-5	TGTGCCAGCAGCCAGAAAATGGGAGAGACCCAGTACTTC	CASSQKMGETQYF
TRBV5-6	.	.	TRBJ2-5	TGTGCCAGCAGCTTGATCCGAAGGGAGACCCAGTACTTC	CASSLIRRETQYF
TRBV27	.	.	TRBJ2-7	TGTGCCAGCAGGCCATACGAGGACACTTCCGAGCAGTACTTC	CASRPYEDTSEQYF
TRBV28	.	.	TRBJ2-2	TGTGCCAGCAGTTTGAGGGGGGCGCAGGACACCGGGGAGCTGTTTTTT	CASSLRGAQDTGELFF
TRBV30	TRBD1	.	TRBJ1-2	TGTGCCTGGAGTCCGACAGGGTACTATGGCTACACCTTC	CAWSPTGYYGYTF
TRBV27	TRBD1	.	TRBJ2-7	TGTGCCAGCAGTCCTGGACAGGGAATCTACGAGCAGTACTTC	CASSPGQGIYEQYF
TRBV7-9	.	.	TRBJ1-2	TGTGCCAGCAGTCAAAATTCGGACCCTGGCTACACCTTC	CASSQNSDPGYTF
TRBV2	.	.	TRBJ2-1	TGTGCCAGCAGTGAATTTCGGGGCAATGAGCAGTTCTTC	CASSEFRGNEQFF
TRBV14	.	.	TRBJ2-1	TGTGCCAGCAGCCAAGTCGCAGGGGTCATTTCTGAGCAGTTCTTC	CASSQVAGVISEQFF
TRBV30	TRBD1	.	TRBJ2-5	TGTGCCTGGAGCGGGACAGGTCGATTGGGAGAGCAGTACTTC	CAWSGTGRLGEQYF
TRBV15	TRBD1	.	TRBJ2-7	TGTGCCACCAAGGACAGGGCGGACGAGCAGTACTTC	CATKDRADEQYF
TRBV10-3	TRBD2	.	TRBJ2-7	TGTGCCATCAGTGAGAAAACTAGCGGGAGGGCCTACGAGCAGTACTTC	CAISEKTSGRAYEQYF